The clone carrying this T cell receptor beta chain appeared a few times. Its target is not known. These data come from a study of cytomegalovirus exposure and HLA in healthy donors. Overall study results and limits: Analysis was carried out at a later point, and it linked a missense DCLRE1C variant to TCR beta V- and J-gene trimming.

Germline V gene sequence: CDR1 SEHNR, CDR2 FQNEAQ (reference sequence). V was cut by 3 bases and J by 3 bases, with 11 bases left in between. The CDR3 contains 14 residues. A multiplex PCR was run with 60 Vbeta primers and 13 Jbeta primers. Libraries were prepared by immunoSEQ multiplex PCR; TCRdb keeps only in-frame clonotypes and omits some of them. The sample holds 120,000 or so clones, roughly 15% seen once. The chain links TRBV7-9 to TRBJ1-2; D unresolved. The sequenced sample consisted of PBMCs. This TCR came from a young woman in good health and CMV-seronegative. The CDR3 nucleotides read TGTGCCAGCAGCTTGCAGACATTAGACTATGGCTACACCTTC. Protein product: CASSLQTLDYGYTF.